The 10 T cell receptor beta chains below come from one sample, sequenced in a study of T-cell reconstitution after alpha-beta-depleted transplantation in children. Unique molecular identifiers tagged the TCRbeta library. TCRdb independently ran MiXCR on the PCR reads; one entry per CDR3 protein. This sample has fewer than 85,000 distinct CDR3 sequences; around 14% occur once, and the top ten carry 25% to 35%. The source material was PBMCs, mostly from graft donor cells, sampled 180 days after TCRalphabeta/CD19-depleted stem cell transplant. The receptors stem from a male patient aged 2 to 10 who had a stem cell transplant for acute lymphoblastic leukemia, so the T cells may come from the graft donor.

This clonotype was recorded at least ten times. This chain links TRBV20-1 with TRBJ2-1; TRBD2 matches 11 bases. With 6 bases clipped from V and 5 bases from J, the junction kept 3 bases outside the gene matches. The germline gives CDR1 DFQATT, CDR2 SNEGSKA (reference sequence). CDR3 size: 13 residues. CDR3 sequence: CSALGLADNEQFF. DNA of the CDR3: TGCAGTGCCTTGGGACTAGCGGACAATGAGCAGTTCTTC.

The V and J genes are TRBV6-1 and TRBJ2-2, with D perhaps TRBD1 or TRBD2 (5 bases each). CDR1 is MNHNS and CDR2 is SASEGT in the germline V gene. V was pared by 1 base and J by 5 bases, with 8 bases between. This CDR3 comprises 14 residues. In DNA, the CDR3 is TGTGCCAGCAGTGAAGTGAGGGGTACCGGGGAGCTGTTTTTT. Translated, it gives CASSEVRGTGELFF.

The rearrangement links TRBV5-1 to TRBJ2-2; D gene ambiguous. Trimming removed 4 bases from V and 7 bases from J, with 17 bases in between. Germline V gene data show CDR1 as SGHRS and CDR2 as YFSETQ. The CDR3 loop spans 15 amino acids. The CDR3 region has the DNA TGCGCCAGCAGCAACGCGGTCACCGGTCACGGGGAGCTGTTTTTT. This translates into CASSNAVTGHGELFF. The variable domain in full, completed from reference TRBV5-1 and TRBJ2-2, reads KAGVTQTPRYLIKTRGQQVTLSCSPISGHRSVSWYQQTPGQGLQFLFEYFSETQRNKGNFPGRFSGRQFSNSRSEMNVSTLELGDSALYLCASSNAVTGHGELFFGEGSRLTVL.

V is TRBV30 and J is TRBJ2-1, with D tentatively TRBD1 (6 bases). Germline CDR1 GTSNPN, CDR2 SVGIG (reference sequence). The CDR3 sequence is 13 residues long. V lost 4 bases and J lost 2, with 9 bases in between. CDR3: CAWTRDTYNEQFF. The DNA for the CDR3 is TGTGCCTGGACTAGGGACACCTACAATGAGCAGTTCTTC.

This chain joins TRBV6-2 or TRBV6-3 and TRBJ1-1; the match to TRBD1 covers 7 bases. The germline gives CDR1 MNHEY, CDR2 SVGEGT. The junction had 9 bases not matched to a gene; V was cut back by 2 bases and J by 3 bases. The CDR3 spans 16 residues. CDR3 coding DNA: TGTGCCAGCAGTTACCATTTCAACAGGGGCTACACTGAAGCTTTCTTT. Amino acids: CASSYHFNRGYTEAFF.

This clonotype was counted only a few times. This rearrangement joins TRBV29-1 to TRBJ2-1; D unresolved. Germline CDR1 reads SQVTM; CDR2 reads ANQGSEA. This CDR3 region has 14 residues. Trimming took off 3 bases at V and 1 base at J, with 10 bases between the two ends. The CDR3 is CSVDTPLSYNEQFF. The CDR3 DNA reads TGCAGCGTTGATACCCCTCTATCCTACAATGAGCAGTTCTTC.

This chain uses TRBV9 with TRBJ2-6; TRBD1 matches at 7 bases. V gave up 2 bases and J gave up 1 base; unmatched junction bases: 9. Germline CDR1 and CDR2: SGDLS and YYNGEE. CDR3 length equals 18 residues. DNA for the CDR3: TGTGCCAGCAGCGTCGACAGGGTTGGGAGATCTGGGGCCAACGTCCTGACTTTC. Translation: CASSVDRVGRSGANVLTF.

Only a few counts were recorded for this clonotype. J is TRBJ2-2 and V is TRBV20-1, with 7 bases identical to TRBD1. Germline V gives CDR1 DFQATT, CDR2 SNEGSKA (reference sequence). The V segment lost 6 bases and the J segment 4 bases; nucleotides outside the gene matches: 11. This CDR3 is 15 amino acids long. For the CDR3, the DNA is TGCAGTGCCAGGGGGTCTGTATTGGGCACCGGGGAGCTGTTTTTT. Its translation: CSARGSVLGTGELFF.

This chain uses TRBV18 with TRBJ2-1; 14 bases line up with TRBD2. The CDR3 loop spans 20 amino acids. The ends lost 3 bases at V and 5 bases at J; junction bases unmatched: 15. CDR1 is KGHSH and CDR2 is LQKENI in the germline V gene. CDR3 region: CASSPGLAGVFSVFDNEQFF. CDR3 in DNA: TGTGCCAGCTCACCGGGACTAGCGGGAGTCTTTTCGGTCTTCGACAATGAGCAGTTCTTC.

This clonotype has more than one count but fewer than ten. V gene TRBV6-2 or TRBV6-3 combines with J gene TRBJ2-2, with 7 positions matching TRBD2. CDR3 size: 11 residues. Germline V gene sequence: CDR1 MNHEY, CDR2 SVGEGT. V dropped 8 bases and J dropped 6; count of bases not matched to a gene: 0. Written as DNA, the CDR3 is TGTGCCAGCGGGAGGGCCGGGGAGCTGTTTTTT. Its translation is CASGRAGELFF.